Below are 10 T cell receptor beta chains sequenced from a single sample in a study of regulatory T cells in long-lasting Graves disease. Sequencing libraries for TCR beta were prepared with iRepertoire HTBI primers and Arm-PCR of CDR3 regions. TCRdb used MiXCR to reprocess the multiplex PCR reads, holding one entry per CDR3 protein. The sample includes hundreds of thousands of distinct CDR3 sequences, 16% of them seen just once. Documented time point: newly diagnosed GD, antithyroid drugs for less than 3 months. Construction of the TCR library relied on RNA isolated from PBMCs. A further study also used this sample, focusing on T cells in Graves' hyperthyroidism and ophthalmopathy.

The sample here was peripheral blood mononuclear cells (PBMCs), taken at new diagnosis, from a patient treated with antithyroid drugs. The receptors were sampled from a woman between 25 and 40 years old with Graves disease.

The chain uses TRBV19 and TRBJ2-3; 11 nucleotides align to TRBD2. The V gene end was trimmed by 0 bases and the J gene end by 1 base; junction bases not matched to a gene: 6. Germline CDR1 is LNHDA and CDR2 is SQIVND (reference sequence). The CDR3 spans 18 residues. CDR3 loop: CASSIDLVGLAGTDTQYF. The CDR3 DNA reads as TGTGCCAGTAGTATAGATCTAGTGGGACTAGCGGGCACAGATACGCAGTATTTT.

The chain is built from TRBV10-3 and TRBJ2-1; 16 nucleotides align to TRBD2. Germline values: CDR1 ENHRY, CDR2 SYGVKD. V dropped 0 bases and J dropped 10; count of bases not matched to a gene: 0. The CDR3 extends over 15 amino acids. The CDR3 reads CAISESGLAGGEQFF. CDR3 sequence (DNA): TGTGCCATCAGTGAGTCGGGACTAGCGGGAGGGGAGCAGTTCTTC.

This clonotype was seen repeatedly, ten times or more. The DNA for the CDR3 is TGTGCCAGCAGCCAAGGGGACAGACGGGCTAACTATGGCTACACCTTC. The encoded protein is CASSQGDRRANYGYTF. This chain joins TRBV3-1 and TRBJ1-2, with 7 bases aligning to TRBD1. In germline, CDR1 is LGHDT, CDR2 YNNKEL (reference sequence). V lost 1 base, J lost 0 bases, and 5 bases stayed unmatched. The CDR3 is made up of 16 amino acids.

The chain recombines TRBV28 with TRBJ2-5; D remains unclear. The CDR3 consists of 12 residues. Trimming cost V 4 bases and J 5 bases, with 8 bases left between them. Germline CDR1 and CDR2: MDHEN and SYDVKM. The CDR3 region has the DNA TGTGCCAGCAGTTCAACGCCGGAGACCCAGTACTTC. This sequence encodes CASSSTPETQYF. Complete variable domain (other parts from reference TRBV28 and TRBJ2-5): DVKVTQSSRYLVKRTGEKVFLECVQDMDHENMFWYRQDPGLGLRLIYFSYDVKMKEKGDIPEGYSVSREKKERFSLILESASTNQTSMYLCASSSTPETQYFGPGTRLLVL.

This clonotype was recorded a few times. The chain is built from TRBV7-2 and TRBJ2-2; D remains unclear. V was shortened by 5 bases and J by 8 bases, with 15 bases between the two germline ends. Germline V lookup: CDR1 SGHTA, CDR2 FQGNSA. The CDR3 is made up of 14 amino acids. The CDR3 loop reads CASSPEPTRGELFF. The CDR3 nucleotides are TGTGCCAGCAGCCCCGAACCTACTCGGGGGGAGCTGTTTTTT.

This clonotype was seen only a few times. This chain joins TRBV12-3 or TRBV12-4 and TRBJ2-1; TRBD2 agrees at 12 bases. This CDR3 comprises 16 residues. J lost 3 bases, V lost 5 bases, and 5 bases had no gene match. This chain's CDR3 is CASSPVTSGSYNEQFF. CDR3 sequence (DNA): TGTGCCAGCAGTCCCGTGACTAGCGGGAGCTACAATGAGCAGTTCTTC.

This chain connects TRBV7-3 to TRBJ2-3; the D gene is possibly TRBD2 (6 bases). V was trimmed by 5 bases and J by 1 base, leaving 16 bases between them. This CDR3 region has 16 residues. Germline CDR1 is SGHTA and CDR2 is FQGTGA. The CDR3 protein is CASSQGGPLRTDTQYF. The CDR3 DNA reads as TGTGCCAGCAGCCAAGGAGGGCCGCTACGCACAGATACGCAGTATTTT. Drawing the rest from reference TRBV7-3 and TRBJ2-3, the complete variable domain is GAGVSQTPSNKVTEKGKYVELRCDPISGHTALYWYRQSLGQGPEFLIYFQGTGAADDSGLPNDRFFAVRPEGSVSTLKIQRTERGDSAVYLCASSQGGPLRTDTQYFGPGTRLTVL.

This clonotype was counted only a few times. The chain joins TRBV5-1 to TRBJ2-7; perhaps TRBD2 as D (6 bases). Trimming took 4 bases from V and 3 from J, leaving 11 bases between them. This CDR3 contains 13 residues. The V gene's germline CDR1 is SGHRS and CDR2 YFSETQ. CDR3 region: CASSPIGGYEQYF. As DNA, the CDR3 is TGCGCCAGCAGCCCCATCGGGGGCTACGAGCAGTACTTC.

The V gene is TRBV7-9, the J gene TRBJ2-7; a possible D gene is TRBD1 (5 bases). The germline CDR1 and CDR2 sequences are SEHNR and FQNEAQ (reference sequence). Between the trimmed V and J ends, which lost 7 bases and 1 base, there was a span of 11 bases. This CDR3 contains 13 residues. CDR3 sequence (DNA): TGTGCCAGCACAGGGCGTGGTTCCTACGAGCAGTACTTC. This translates into CASTGRGSYEQYF. The full variable domain, completed using reference TRBV7-9 and TRBJ2-7, is DTGVSQNPRHKITKRGQNVTFRCDPISEHNRLYWYRQTLGQGPEFLTYFQNEAQLEKSRLLSDRFSAERPKGSFSTLEIQRTEQGDSAMYLCASTGRGSYEQYFGPGTRLTVT.

This clonotype was observed many times. The chain links TRBV28 to TRBJ2-2; D unclear. Germline loops: CDR1 MDHEN, CDR2 SYDVKM. V lost 1 base to trimming and J lost 7 bases, with 4 bases between them. This CDR3 is 12 amino acids long. The CDR3: CASSLLSGELFF. The DNA of the CDR3 is TGTGCCAGCAGTTTATTGAGCGGGGAGCTGTTTTTT.